The 31 T cell receptor beta chains given below trace back to one sample, sequenced in a study of metastatic and nonmetastatic thyroid tumors. No patient had received any treatment before thyroid surgery. MiXCR re-clonotyped the PCR reads for TCRdb. The table includes just under 20,000 clones, approximately 37% detected once. Sequencing was done on a sample of tumor tissue. Source of these receptors: a female donor with papillary thyroid cancer or a benign thyroid nodule (not recorded which). Some clones in this sample may be carry-over from other donors' samples.

This clone turned up a few times. The rearrangement links TRBV20-1 to TRBJ1-6, with a tentative D call TRBD1 (5 bases). CDR3 size: 13 residues. From germline, CDR1 is DFQATT and CDR2 SNEGSKA (reference sequence). Trimming took off 1 base at V and 4 bases at J, with 5 bases between the two ends. The CDR3 coding sequence is TGCAGTGCTAGAGGACAGTATAATTCACCCCTCCACTTT. Protein sequence: CSARGQYNSPLHF.

This clone has a handful of counts. The chain combines TRBV6-1 with TRBJ2-6; 11 bases are shared with TRBD1. This CDR3 has 16 amino acids. Losses at the gene ends were 11 bases for V and 3 bases for J; bases not matched to a gene: 9. Germline V CDR1 and CDR2: MNHNS, SASEGT. CDR3 amino acids: CASSGQGDFGANVLTF. DNA of the CDR3: TGTGCCTCGTCGGGACAGGGGGACTTTGGGGCCAACGTCCTGACTTTC.

This clone has only a few counts. The V call is TRBV6-1, the J call TRBJ1-5, with 7 bases matching TRBD1. Looked up from germline, CDR1 is MNHNS and CDR2 is SASEGT. The J segment lost 7 bases and the V segment lost 8 bases, leaving 8 bases of the junction unmatched. The CDR3 loop spans 13 amino acids. The CDR3 DNA reads TGTGCCAGCTCGGAGGGGGCTGGACAGCCCCAGCATTTT. Residues: CASSEGAGQPQHF.

V usage is TRBV20-1 and J usage is TRBJ1-1; D is unresolved. Trimming pared 0 bases from V and 8 bases from J, leaving 7 bases between. CDR3 size: 11 residues. From germline, CDR1 is DFQATT and CDR2 SNEGSKA (reference sequence). The CDR3, as DNA: TGCAGTGCTAGAGAACCTTTAGAAGCTTTCTTT. Translating gives CSAREPLEAFF.

This clone was seen a handful of times. The V and J genes are TRBV12-3 or TRBV12-4 and TRBJ2-2; 7 bases line up with TRBD2. The CDR3 covers 15 residues. V lost 4 bases, J lost 4 bases, and 6 bases stayed unmatched. The chain's CDR3 is CASSSAGEGTGELFF. The CDR3 bases are TGTGCCAGCAGTTCGGCGGGGGAAGGCACCGGGGAGCTGTTTTTT.

This clone was observed a few times. This rearrangement joins TRBV6-1 to TRBJ1-2; TRBD1 matches at 9 bases. The V and J ends lost 6 bases and 5 bases, in that order; junction bases with no gene match: 7. The germline gives CDR1 MNHNS, CDR2 SASEGT. CDR3 size: 14 residues. CDR3 loop: CASSSQGAHYGYTF. The CDR3 coding sequence is TGTGCCAGCAGCTCACAGGGGGCGCATTATGGCTACACCTTC.

The gene calls are TRBV4-1 and TRBJ2-1; weak D call: TRBD2 (7 bases). This CDR3 has 17 amino acids. Germline loops: CDR1 MGHRA, CDR2 YSYEKL. The germline V and J ends were trimmed by 0 bases and 6 bases, with 18 bases remaining between them. The CDR3 sequence: CASSQDITGRGANEQFF. In DNA, the CDR3 is TGCGCCAGCAGCCAAGATATTACGGGCCGGGGGGCCAATGAGCAGTTCTTC.

This clone was counted between two and nine times. J is TRBJ1-4 and V is TRBV6-6; 8 positions agree with TRBD1. The trim removed 2 bases at V and 8 bases at J, leaving 4 bases unmatched. This CDR3 comprises 14 residues. Germline assignment: CDR1 MNHNY and CDR2 SVGAGI (reference sequence). CDR3 amino acids: CASSYGTGGEKLFF. The CDR3 bases are TGTGCCAGCAGTTACGGGACAGGTGGGGAAAAACTGTTTTTT.

This clone was picked up a small number of times. This chain links TRBV6-4 with TRBJ2-1; D is possibly TRBD2 (6 bases). Trimming shortened V by 3 bases and J by 8 bases, and 20 bases separated the two germline ends. Germline lookup yields CDR1 MRHNA and CDR2 SNTAGT. The length of the CDR3 is 16 residues. The CDR3 protein is CASSEVAGRGDDEQFF. CDR3 sequence (DNA): TGTGCCAGCAGTGAGGTCGCGGGGAGAGGAGACGATGAGCAGTTCTTC.

This clone has just one count. The rearrangement links TRBV14 to TRBJ2-6, with D possibly being TRBD1 (6 bases). Trimming removed 4 bases at V and 1 base at J, with 14 bases between. The CDR3 loop spans 17 amino acids. The germline gives CDR1 SGHDN, CDR2 FVKESK. The CDR3 bases are TGTGCCAGCAGCCTTAGACAGGTTTGGTCTGGGGCCAACGTCCTGACTTTC. Amino acids: CASSLRQVWSGANVLTF.

The chain links TRBV7-2 to TRBJ1-2; D is uncertain. The germline gives CDR1 SGHTA, CDR2 FQGNSA. V was clipped by 1 base and J by 1 base, with 7 bases between them. The length of the CDR3 is 14 residues. DNA of the CDR3: TGTGCCAGCAGCTTAGTTGAGGTTAACTATGGCTACACCTTC. As protein: CASSLVEVNYGYTF. The whole variable domain, remainder taken from reference TRBV7-2 and TRBJ1-2, is GAGVSQSPSNKVTEKGKDVELRCDPISGHTALYWYRQSLGQGLEFLIYFQGNSAPDKSGLPSDRFSAERTGGSVSTLTIQRTQQEDSAVYLCASSLVEVNYGYTFGSGTRLTVV.

The CDR3, as DNA: TGTGCCAGCAGTCCCCAGGGGTGGGGAGCTTTCTTT. Its protein is CASSPQGWGAFF. The gene calls are TRBV12-3 or TRBV12-4 and TRBJ1-1; D is possibly TRBD1 (6 bases). V lost 5 bases and J 10 bases, leaving 14 bases between the germline ends. The CDR3 contains 12 residues.

This clone was picked up a small number of times. V gene TRBV2 combines with J gene TRBJ2-7, with D hard to call. This CDR3 spans 12 amino acids. Trimming pared 4 bases from V and 0 bases from J, leaving 4 bases between. Germline values: CDR1 SNHLY, CDR2 FYNNEI. The CDR3 is CASSGTSYEQYF. The DNA for the CDR3 is TGTGCCAGCAGTGGGACCTCCTACGAGCAGTACTTC.

A few counts support this clone. The rearrangement uses TRBV12-3 or TRBV12-4 and TRBJ1-2; 9 bases map to TRBD1. CDR3 length equals 14 residues. The trim removed 5 bases at V and 7 bases at J, leaving 8 bases unmatched. The CDR3 DNA sequence: TGTGCCAGCAGTCTCACAGGGGGCAGGACTGGCTACACCTTC. This sequence encodes CASSLTGGRTGYTF.

In its sample, this clone was seen a few times. V and J are TRBV6-1 and TRBJ1-2; 7 bases fit TRBD1. The V gene's germline CDR1 is MNHNS and CDR2 SASEGT. CDR3 length: 13 amino acids. J gave up 4 bases and V 8 bases, and 7 bases lay outside the gene matches. The CDR3 DNA sequence: TGTGCCAGCGGACTAGACAGGGCCTATGGCTACACCTTC. As protein: CASGLDRAYGYTF.

V and J are TRBV5-6 and TRBJ2-2; the match to TRBD1 covers 9 bases. After removal of 0 bases from V and 5 bases from J, the junction contained 8 bases not matched to a gene. CDR1 and CDR2 from the germline V gene are SGHDT and YYEEEE. CDR3 size: 17 residues. CDR3 amino acids: CASSLDLGQGRTGELFF. The CDR3 DNA is TGTGCCAGCAGCTTGGACCTCGGACAGGGGAGGACCGGGGAGCTGTTTTTT.

There are a few counts of this clone. V gene TRBV6-4 combines with J gene TRBJ2-3; 8 bases line up with TRBD2. Germline CDR1 MRHNA, CDR2 SNTAGT. After removal of 0 bases from V and 1 base from J, the junction contained 0 bases not matched to a gene. This CDR3 spans 15 amino acids. DNA for the CDR3: TGTGCCAGCAGTGACTCTAGCGGGGGCACAGATACGCAGTATTTT. Its protein product is CASSDSSGGTDTQYF.

J is TRBJ2-1 and V is TRBV6-2 or TRBV6-3; 7 bases match TRBD1. The CDR3 has 14 residues. Germline loops: CDR1 MNHEY, CDR2 SVGEGT. The ends lost 2 bases at V and 9 bases at J; junction bases unmatched: 7. The CDR3 protein is CASSYTGARSEQFF. Here the CDR3 DNA reads TGTGCCAGCAGTTACACAGGGGCCCGCAGTGAGCAGTTCTTC.

The table lists this clone with a few counts. This chain joins TRBV24-1 and TRBJ2-7, with D perhaps given as TRBD1 or TRBD2 (6 bases each). V was pared by 6 bases and J by 3 bases, with 11 bases between. The CDR3 extends over 13 amino acids. In germline, CDR1 is KGHDR, CDR2 SFDVKD. The CDR3 nucleotides are TGTGCCACCAGTCGAAGGGGGGACTACGAGCAGTACTTC. As protein: CATSRRGDYEQYF.

V is TRBV18 and J is TRBJ1-2, with D uncertain. CDR3 length: 16 residues. The germline V gene encodes CDR1 KGHSH and CDR2 LQKENI. Trimming took off 0 bases at V and 4 bases at J, with 15 bases between the two ends. DNA for the CDR3: TGTGCCAGCTCACCACCGGGGAACTACAAGCCCTATGGCTACACCTTC. It specifies CASSPPGNYKPYGYTF.

For the CDR3, the DNA is TGTGCCAGCAGTGACAGGGTTGATGAGCAGTTCTTC. This translates into CASSDRVDEQFF. The V gene is TRBV12-3 or TRBV12-4, the J gene TRBJ2-1, with 7 bases lining up with TRBD1. The CDR3 length is 12 residues. Losses at the gene ends were 5 bases for V and 8 bases for J; bases not matched to a gene: 3.

This clone was detected only once. This rearrangement joins TRBV20-1 to TRBJ1-4; TRBD1 agrees at 7 bases. The germline V gene has CDR1 DFQATT and CDR2 SNEGSKA (reference sequence). The length of the CDR3 is 13 residues. The ends lost 7 bases at V and 6 bases at J; junction bases unmatched: 8. The CDR3 spells CSGYQGVDEKLFF. The CDR3 DNA sequence: TGCAGTGGGTACCAGGGGGTAGATGAAAAACTGTTTTTT.

This clone was seen a few times. The chain uses TRBV2 and TRBJ1-1, with a tentative D call TRBD1 (5 bases). Germline V gene data show CDR1 as SNHLY and CDR2 as FYNNEI. CDR3 length equals 11 residues. Trimming removed 6 bases at V and 7 bases at J, with 9 bases between. The DNA for the CDR3 is TGTGCCAGCAGCCAACAGGATGAAGCTTTCTTT. Its protein is CASSQQDEAFF.

The rearrangement links TRBV24-1 to TRBJ1-1; 7 bases fit TRBD1. Unmatched junction bases numbered 13, after V lost 2 bases and J lost 5 bases. Per the germline V gene, CDR1 is KGHDR and CDR2 is SFDVKD. This CDR3 contains 17 residues. This CDR3 is CATSDYPLDRDWTEAFF. CDR3 DNA: TGTGCCACCAGTGATTATCCCTTAGACAGGGATTGGACTGAAGCTTTCTTT.

The sample holds a few counts of this clone. The rearrangement joins TRBV19 to TRBJ1-5; 9 bases align to TRBD1. CDR3 length: 15 amino acids. In germline, CDR1 is LNHDA, CDR2 SQIVND (reference sequence). V was pared by 4 bases and J by 6 bases, with 7 bases of the junction left unmatched. CDR3 DNA sequence: TGTGCCAGTAGTACTACGGGACAGGGTTTTCAGCCCCAGCATTTT. Translation gives CASSTTGQGFQPQHF.

This chain joins TRBV6-1 and TRBJ2-7; 14 nucleotides align to TRBD2. Germline V CDR1 and CDR2: MNHNS, SASEGT. The CDR3 loop spans 16 amino acids. V was pared by 6 bases and J by 2 bases, with 6 bases of the junction left unmatched. CDR3 sequence reads: CASRGTSGRRAYEQYF. The CDR3 bases are TGTGCCAGCAGGGGGACTAGCGGGAGACGGGCCTACGAGCAGTACTTC.

This clone appeared a few times. Relative to the germline gene, one junction end is altered; a read error may explain this. J is TRBJ2-1 and V is TRBV6-1; TRBD2 matches 9 bases. Germline V gene lookup returns CDR1 MNHNS and CDR2 SASEGT. The CDR3 is 16 residues long. Written as DNA, the CDR3 is TGTGCCAGCACCCCGCCTAGGCGGGAGGGAGACAATGAGCAGCTCTTC. This sequence encodes CASTPPRREGDNEQLF.

The V gene is TRBV20-1, the J gene TRBJ1-5; a possible D gene is TRBD1 (5 bases). Germline CDR1 and CDR2: DFQATT and SNEGSKA (reference sequence). V was pared by 0 bases and J by 6 bases, with 15 bases between. CDR3 length: 15 amino acids. The CDR3 bases are TGCAGTGCTAGAGATGTGGGGGAACGCGGTCAGCCCCAGCATTTT. It is translated as CSARDVGERGQPQHF.

This clone was seen only a few times. The gene calls are TRBV12-3 or TRBV12-4 and TRBJ2-7, with D unclear. Trimming took 4 bases from V and 2 from J, leaving 9 bases between them. This CDR3 spans 13 amino acids. The CDR3 DNA follows: TGTGCCAGCAGTTCGACTTCTACCTACGAGCAGTACTTC. Amino acid sequence: CASSSTSTYEQYF.

The gene calls are TRBV28 and TRBJ2-2; 8 positions match TRBD2. This CDR3 region has 16 residues. V shed 2 bases, J shed 4 bases, and the junction held 6 bases outside the gene matches. Per germline, CDR1 MDHEN and CDR2 SYDVKM. CDR3 nucleotide sequence: TGTGCCAGCAGTTTAACGCGGGGGGCGGGCACCGGGGAGCTGTTTTTT. It translates to CASSLTRGAGTGELFF.

This clone was counted a few times. This chain links TRBV19 with TRBJ1-5; D uncertain. The germline gives CDR1 LNHDA, CDR2 SQIVND (reference sequence). This CDR3 has 14 residues. Trimming pared 1 base from V and 9 bases from J, leaving 13 bases between. CDR3 protein: CASSIGSKGRPQHF. CDR3 nucleotides: TGTGCCAGTAGTATAGGGAGCAAGGGTCGGCCCCAGCATTTT.